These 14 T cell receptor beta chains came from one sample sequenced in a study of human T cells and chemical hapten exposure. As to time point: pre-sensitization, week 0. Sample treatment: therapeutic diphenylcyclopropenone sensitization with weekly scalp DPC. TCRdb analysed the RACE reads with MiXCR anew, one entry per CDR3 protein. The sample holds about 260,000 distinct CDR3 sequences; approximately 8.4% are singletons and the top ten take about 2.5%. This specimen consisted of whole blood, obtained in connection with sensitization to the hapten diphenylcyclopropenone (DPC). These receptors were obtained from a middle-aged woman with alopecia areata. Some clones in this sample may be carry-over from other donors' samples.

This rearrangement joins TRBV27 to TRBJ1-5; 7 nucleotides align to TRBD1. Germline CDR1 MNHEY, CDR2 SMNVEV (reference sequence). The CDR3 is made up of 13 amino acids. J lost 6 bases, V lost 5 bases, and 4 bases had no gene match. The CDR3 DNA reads TGTGCCAGCAGTAACAGGGGAAGTCAGCCCCAGCATTTT. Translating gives CASSNRGSQPQHF.

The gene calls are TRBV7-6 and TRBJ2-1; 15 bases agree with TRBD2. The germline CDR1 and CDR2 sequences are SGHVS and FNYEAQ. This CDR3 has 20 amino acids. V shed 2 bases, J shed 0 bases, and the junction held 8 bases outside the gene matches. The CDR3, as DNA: TGTGCCAGCAGCTTACCAACGGGACTAGCGGGAGGAAGCTCCTACAATGAGCAGTTCTTC. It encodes CASSLPTGLAGGSSYNEQFF.

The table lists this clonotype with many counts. As DNA, the CDR3 is TGTGCCAGCAGCCCAGACGGTACCCAAGAGACCCAGTACTTC. It specifies CASSPDGTQETQYF. V is TRBV9 and J is TRBJ2-5, with D hard to call. V was pared by 4 bases and J by 1 base, with 11 bases between. CDR1 is SGDLS and CDR2 is YYNGEE in the germline V gene. This CDR3 comprises 14 residues. The variable domain in full, with the rest retrieved from reference TRBV9 and TRBJ2-5, is DSGVTQTPKHLITATGQRVTLRCSPRSGDLSVYWYQQSLDQGLQFLIQYYNGEERAKGNILERFSAQQFPDLHSELNLSSLELGDSALYFCASSPDGTQETQYFGPGTRLLVL.

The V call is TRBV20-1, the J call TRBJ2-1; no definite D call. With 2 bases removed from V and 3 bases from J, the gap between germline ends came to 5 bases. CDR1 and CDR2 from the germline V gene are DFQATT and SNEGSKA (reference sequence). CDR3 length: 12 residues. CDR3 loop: CSARSIYNEQFF. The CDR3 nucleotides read TGCAGTGCTAGATCCATCTACAATGAGCAGTTCTTC.

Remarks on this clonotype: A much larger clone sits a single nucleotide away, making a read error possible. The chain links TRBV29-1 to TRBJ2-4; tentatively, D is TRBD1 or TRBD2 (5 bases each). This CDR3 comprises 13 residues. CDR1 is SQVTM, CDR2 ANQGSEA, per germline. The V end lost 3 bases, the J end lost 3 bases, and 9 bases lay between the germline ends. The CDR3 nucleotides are TGCAGCGTTGAGAGGGGAGTCAAAAACATTCAGTACTTC. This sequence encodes CSVERGVKNIQYF.

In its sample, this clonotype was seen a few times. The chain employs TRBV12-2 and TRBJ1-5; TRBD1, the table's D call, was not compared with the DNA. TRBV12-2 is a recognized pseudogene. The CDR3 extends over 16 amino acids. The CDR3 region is CASRYRGGFGNQPQHF. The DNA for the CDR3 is TGTGCAAGTCGGTACAGGGGCGGGTTTGGCAATCAGCCCCAGCATTTT.

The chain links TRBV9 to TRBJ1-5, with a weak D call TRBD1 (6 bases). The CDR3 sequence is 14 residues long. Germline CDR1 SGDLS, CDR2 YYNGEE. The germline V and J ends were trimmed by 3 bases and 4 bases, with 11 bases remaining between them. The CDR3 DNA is TGTGCCAGCAGCGCGACAGGTAATAATCAGCCCCAGCATTTT. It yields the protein CASSATGNNQPQHF. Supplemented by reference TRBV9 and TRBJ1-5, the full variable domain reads DSGVTQTPKHLITATGQRVTLRCSPRSGDLSVYWYQQSLDQGLQFLIQYYNGEERAKGNILERFSAQQFPDLHSELNLSSLELGDSALYFCASSATGNNQPQHFGDGTRLSIL.

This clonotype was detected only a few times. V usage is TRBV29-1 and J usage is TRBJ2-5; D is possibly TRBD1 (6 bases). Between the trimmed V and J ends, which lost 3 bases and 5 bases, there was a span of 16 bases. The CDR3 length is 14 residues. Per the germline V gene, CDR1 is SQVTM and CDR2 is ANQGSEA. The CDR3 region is CSVDYLGAFETQYF. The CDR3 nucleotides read TGCAGCGTTGATTACCTGGGGGCATTTGAGACCCAGTACTTC.

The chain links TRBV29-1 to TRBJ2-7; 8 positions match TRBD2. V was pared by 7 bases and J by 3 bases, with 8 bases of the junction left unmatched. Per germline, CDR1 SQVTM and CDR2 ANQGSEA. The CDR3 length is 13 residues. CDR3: CSGMTSDYYEQYF. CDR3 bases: TGCAGCGGGATGACTAGCGACTACTACGAGCAGTACTTC.

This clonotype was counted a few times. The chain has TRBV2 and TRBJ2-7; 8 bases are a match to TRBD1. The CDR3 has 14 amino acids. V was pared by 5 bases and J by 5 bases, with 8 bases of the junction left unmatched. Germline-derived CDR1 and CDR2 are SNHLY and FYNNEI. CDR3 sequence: CASSSWTGFNEQYF. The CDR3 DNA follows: TGTGCCAGCAGTAGCTGGACAGGGTTCAACGAGCAGTACTTC.

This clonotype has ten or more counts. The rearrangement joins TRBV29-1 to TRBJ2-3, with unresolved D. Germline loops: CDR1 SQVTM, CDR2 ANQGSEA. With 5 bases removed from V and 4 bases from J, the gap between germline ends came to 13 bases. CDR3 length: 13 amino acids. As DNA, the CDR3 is TGCAGCGTTCAGGTCGCCCGTCCAGATACGCAGTATTTT. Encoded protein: CSVQVARPDTQYF.

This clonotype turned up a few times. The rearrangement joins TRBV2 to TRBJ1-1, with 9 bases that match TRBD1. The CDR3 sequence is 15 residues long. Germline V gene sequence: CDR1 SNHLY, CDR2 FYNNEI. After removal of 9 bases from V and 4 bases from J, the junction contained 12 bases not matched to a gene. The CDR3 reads CASRRDRVMGTEAFF. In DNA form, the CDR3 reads TGTGCCAGTAGACGGGACAGGGTTATGGGCACTGAAGCTTTCTTT.

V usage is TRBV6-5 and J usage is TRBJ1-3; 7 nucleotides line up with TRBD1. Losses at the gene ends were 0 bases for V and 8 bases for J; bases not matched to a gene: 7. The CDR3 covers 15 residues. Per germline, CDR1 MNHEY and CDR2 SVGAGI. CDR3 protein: CASSYSSDRADTIYF. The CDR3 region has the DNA TGTGCCAGCAGTTACTCATCCGACAGGGCGGACACCATATATTTT.

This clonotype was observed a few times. The CDR3 sequence is CATDVAGSLYEQYF. CDR3 nucleotides: TGTGCCACTGATGTGGCGGGAAGCCTCTACGAGCAGTACTTC. The V gene is TRBV6-6, the J gene TRBJ2-7, with a possible D match to TRBD2 (6 bases). Trimming took 10 bases from V and 3 from J, leaving 19 bases between them. This CDR3 comprises 14 residues. Per the germline V gene, CDR1 is MNHNY and CDR2 is SVGAGI (reference sequence).